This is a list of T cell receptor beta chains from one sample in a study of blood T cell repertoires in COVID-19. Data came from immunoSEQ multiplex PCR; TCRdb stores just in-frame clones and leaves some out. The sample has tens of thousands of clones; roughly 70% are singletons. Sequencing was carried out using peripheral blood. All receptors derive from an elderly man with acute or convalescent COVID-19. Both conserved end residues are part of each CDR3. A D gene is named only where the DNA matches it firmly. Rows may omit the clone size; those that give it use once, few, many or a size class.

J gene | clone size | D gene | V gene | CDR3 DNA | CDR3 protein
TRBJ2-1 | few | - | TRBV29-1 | TGCAGCGTCGAGGGCGGGCTCAGCTCCTACAATGAGCAGTTCTTC | CSVEGGLSSYNEQFF
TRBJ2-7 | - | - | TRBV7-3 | TGTGCCAGCAGCCCATCGGCAGGTTCCTACGAGCAGTACTTC | CASSPSAGSYEQYF
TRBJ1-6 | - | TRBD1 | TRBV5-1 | TGCGCCAGCAGCTTGTCTGGGACAGTCAATTCACCCCTCCACTTT | CASSLSGTVNSPLHF
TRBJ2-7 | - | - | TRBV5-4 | TGTGCCAGCAGCCCTTGGGGGGGCGGGGAAACCTACGAGCAGTACTTC | CASSPWGGGETYEQYF
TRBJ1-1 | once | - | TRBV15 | TGTGCCACCAGCAGGGCGGGGGAAGCTGAAGCTTTCTTT | CATSRAGEAEAFF
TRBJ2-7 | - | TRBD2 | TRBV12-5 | TGTGCTAGTGGTTTGGCCTTGACTAGCGGGAGGGCCTACGAGCAGTACTTC | CASGLALTSGRAYEQYF
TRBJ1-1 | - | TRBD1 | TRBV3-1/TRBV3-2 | TGTGCCAGCAGCCAGTATTCCGGGACAGGGGTCGGTGGAGCTTTCTTT | CASSQYSGTGVGGAFF
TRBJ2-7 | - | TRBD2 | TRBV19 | TGTGCCAGTAGTGACAGCGGGAGGGTAGGCCAGCAGTACTTC | CASSDSGRVGQQYF
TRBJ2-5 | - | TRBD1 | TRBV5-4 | TGTGCCAGCAGCCTCGCGGGACAGGGAGACGAGACCCAGTACTTC | CASSLAGQGDETQYF
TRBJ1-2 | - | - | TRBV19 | TGTGCCAGTAGGGACAGCTATGGCTACACCTTC | CASRDSYGYTF
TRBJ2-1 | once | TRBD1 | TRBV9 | TGTGCCAGCAGCGTAGGAGGGACAGGGCTCAATGAGCAGTTCTTC | CASSVGGTGLNEQFF
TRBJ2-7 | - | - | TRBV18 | TGTGCCAGCTCACCTGGCGGGACAGTTCTCCGTCAGCAGTACTTC | CASSPGGTVLRQQYF
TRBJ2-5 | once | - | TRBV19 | TGTGCCAGTAGTTGGAGGGCCGGAGAGACCCAGTACTTC | CASSWRAGETQYF
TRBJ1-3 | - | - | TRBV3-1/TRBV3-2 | TGTGCCAGCAGCCAACCCGAAACAAGAAACACCATATATTTT | CASSQPETRNTIYF
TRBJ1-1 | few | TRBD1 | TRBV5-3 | TGTGCCAGAAGCTCCCCTTCCCAGGGGGCTGTCACTGAAGCTTTCTTT | CARSSPSQGAVTEAFF
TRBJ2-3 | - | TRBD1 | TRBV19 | TGTGCCAGTAGTCCCAACAGGGGTTCTAGCACAGATACGCAGTATTTT | CASSPNRGSSTDTQYF
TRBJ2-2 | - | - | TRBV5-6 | TGTGCCAGCAGCTTTAATAACGGGGAGCTGTTTTTT | CASSFNNGELFF
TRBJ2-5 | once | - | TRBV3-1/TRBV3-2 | TGTGCCAGCAGCCAAGATCCCCCGAAACTCGGGGGGACCCAGTACTTC | CASSQDPPKLGGTQYF
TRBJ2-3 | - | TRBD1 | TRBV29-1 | TGCAGCGTTTCCGGGACAGGGAGAACAGATACGCAGTATTTT | CSVSGTGRTDTQYF
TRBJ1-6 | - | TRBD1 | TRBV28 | TGTGCCAGCAGTTCGTCCGAGACAGGGGTAGATTCACCCCTCCACTTT | CASSSSETGVDSPLHF
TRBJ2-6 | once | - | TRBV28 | TGTGCCAGCACCTCTTTCTACTCTGGGGCCAACGTCCTGACTTTC | CASTSFYSGANVLTF
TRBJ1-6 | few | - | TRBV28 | TGTGCCAGCGGCAGGGGCATACTGAATTCACCCCTCCACTTT | CASGRGILNSPLHF
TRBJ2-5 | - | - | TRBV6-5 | TGTGCCAGCAGTTACGTCCCGGGGATCCAGGAGACCCAGTACTTC | CASSYVPGIQETQYF
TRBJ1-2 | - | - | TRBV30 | TGTGCCTGGGGACAGTATGGCTACACCTTC | CAWGQYGYTF
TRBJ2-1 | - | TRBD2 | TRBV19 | TGTGCCAGTAGTATAGAACCCAGCGGGAGTAGCAATGAGCAGTTCTTC | CASSIEPSGSSNEQFF
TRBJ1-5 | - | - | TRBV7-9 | TGTGCCAGCAGCTTGGGTTATAGCCAGCCCCAGCATTTT | CASSLGYSQPQHF
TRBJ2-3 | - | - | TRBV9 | TGTGCCATCCCCCGAGATACGCAGTATTTT | CAIPRDTQYF
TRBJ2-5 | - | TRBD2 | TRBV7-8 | TGTGCCAGCAGCCCCGGGGGGGAGGAGACCCAGTACTTC | CASSPGGEETQYF
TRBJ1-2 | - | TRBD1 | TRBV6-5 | TGTGCCAGCAGATCGGACAGGGGGCCCGGCTACACCTTC | CASRSDRGPGYTF